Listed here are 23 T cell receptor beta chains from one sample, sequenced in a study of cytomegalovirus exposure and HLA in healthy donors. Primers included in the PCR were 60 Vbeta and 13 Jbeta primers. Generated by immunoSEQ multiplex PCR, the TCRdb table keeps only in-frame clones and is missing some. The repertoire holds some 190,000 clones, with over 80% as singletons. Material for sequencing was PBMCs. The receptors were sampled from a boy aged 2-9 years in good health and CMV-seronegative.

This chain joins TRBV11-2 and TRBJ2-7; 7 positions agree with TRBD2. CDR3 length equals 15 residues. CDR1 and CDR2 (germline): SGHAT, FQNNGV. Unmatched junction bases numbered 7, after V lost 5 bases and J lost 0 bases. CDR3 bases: TGTGCCAGCAGCCTAACTAGCGCCAGCTCCTACGAGCAGTACGTC. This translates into CASSLTSASSYEQYV.

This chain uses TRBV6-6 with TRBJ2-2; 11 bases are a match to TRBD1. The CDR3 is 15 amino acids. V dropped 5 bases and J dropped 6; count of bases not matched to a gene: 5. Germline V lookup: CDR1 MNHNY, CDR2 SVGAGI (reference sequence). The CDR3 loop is CASSGGQGEAGELFF. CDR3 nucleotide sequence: TGTGCCAGCAGTGGGGGACAGGGGGAGGCCGGGGAGCTGTTTTTT.

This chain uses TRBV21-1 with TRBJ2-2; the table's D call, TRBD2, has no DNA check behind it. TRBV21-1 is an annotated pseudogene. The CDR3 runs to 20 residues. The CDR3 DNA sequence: TGTGCCAGCAGCAAAACCCCGGAGCATAGCGGGGGGGCGAACACCGGGGAGCTGTTTTTT. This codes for CASSKTPEHSGGANTGELFF.

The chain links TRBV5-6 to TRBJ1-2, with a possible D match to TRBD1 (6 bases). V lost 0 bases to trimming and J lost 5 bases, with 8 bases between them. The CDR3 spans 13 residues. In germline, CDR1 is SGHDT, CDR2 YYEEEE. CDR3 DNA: TGTGCCAGCAGCTTGGGGGGGCCTTATGGCTACACCTTC. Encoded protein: CASSLGGPYGYTF.

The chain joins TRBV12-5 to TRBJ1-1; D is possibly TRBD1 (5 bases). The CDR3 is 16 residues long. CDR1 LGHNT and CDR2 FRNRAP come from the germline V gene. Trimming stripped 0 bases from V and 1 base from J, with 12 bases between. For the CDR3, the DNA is TGTGCTAGTGGTTTGGTACGGGTGGGGCAGAACACTGAAGCTTTCTTT. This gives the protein CASGLVRVGQNTEAFF.

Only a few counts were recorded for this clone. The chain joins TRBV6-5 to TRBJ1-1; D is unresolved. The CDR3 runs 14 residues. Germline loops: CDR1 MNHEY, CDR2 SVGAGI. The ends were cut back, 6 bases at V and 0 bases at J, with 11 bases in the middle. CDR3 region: CASSPGRLNTEAFF. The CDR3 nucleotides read TGTGCCAGCAGCCCCGGGAGGCTGAACACTGAAGCTTTCTTT.

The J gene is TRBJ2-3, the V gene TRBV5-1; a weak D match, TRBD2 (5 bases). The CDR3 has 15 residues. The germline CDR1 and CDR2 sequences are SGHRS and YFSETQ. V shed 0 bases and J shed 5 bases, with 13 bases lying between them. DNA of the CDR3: TGCGCCAGCAGCTTGGCGAGGGATATAGGAGATACGCAGTATTTT. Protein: CASSLARDIGDTQYF.

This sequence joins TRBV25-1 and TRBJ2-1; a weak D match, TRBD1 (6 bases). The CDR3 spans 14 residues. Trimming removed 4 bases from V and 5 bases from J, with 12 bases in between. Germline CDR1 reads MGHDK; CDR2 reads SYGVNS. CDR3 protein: CASSVGGFDNEQFF. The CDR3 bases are TGTGCCAGCAGTGTAGGGGGATTCGACAATGAGCAGTTCTTC.

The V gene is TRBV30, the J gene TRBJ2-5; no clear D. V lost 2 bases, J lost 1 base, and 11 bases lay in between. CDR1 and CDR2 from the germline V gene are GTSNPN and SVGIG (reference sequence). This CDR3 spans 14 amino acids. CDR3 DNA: TGTGCCTGGAGTAGTTACAGACGCCAAGAGACCCAGTACTTC. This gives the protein CAWSSYRRQETQYF. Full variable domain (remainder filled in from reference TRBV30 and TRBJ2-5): SQTIHQWPATLVQPVGSPLSLECTVEGTSNPNLYWYRQAAGRGLQLLFYSVGIGQISSEVPQNLSASRPQDRQFILSSKKLLLSDSGFYLCAWSSYRRQETQYFGPGTRLLVL.

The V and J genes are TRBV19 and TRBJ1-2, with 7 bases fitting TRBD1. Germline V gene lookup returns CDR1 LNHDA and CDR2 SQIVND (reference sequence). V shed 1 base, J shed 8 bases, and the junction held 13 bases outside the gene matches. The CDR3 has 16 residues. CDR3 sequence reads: CASSIASEGARKGYTF. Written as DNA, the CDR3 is TGTGCCAGTAGTATAGCATCGGAGGGGGCGCGGAAAGGCTACACCTTC.

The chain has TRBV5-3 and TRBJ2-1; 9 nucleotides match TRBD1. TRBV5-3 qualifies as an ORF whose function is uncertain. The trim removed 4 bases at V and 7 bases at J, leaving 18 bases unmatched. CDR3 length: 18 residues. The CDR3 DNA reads TGTGCCAGAAGCCCGGGACAGGGTATGAGGCGGAAGGGAAATGAGCAGTTCTTC. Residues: CARSPGQGMRRKGNEQFF.

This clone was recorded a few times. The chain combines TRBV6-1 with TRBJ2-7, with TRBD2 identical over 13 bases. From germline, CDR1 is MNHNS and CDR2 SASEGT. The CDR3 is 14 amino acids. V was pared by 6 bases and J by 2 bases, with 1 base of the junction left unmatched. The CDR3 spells CASRGTSGTYEQYF. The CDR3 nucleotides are TGTGCCAGCAGGGGGACTAGCGGGACCTACGAGCAGTACTTC.

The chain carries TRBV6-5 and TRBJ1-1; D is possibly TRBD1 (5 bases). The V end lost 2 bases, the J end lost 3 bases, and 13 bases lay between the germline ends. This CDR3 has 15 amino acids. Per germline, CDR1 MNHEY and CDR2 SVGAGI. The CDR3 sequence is CASSYGQGDDTEAFF. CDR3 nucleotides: TGTGCCAGCAGTTACGGGCAGGGTGACGACACTGAAGCTTTCTTT.

CDR3 DNA: TGTGCCTCCCTCATGAGGGAAAATGAGCAGTTCTTC. It is translated as CASLMRENEQFF. The chain joins TRBV25-1 to TRBJ2-1; tentative D call: TRBD2 (5 bases). Germline V gene lookup returns CDR1 MGHDK and CDR2 SYGVNS. V was pared by 11 bases and J by 7 bases, with 15 bases between. The CDR3 totals 12 residues.

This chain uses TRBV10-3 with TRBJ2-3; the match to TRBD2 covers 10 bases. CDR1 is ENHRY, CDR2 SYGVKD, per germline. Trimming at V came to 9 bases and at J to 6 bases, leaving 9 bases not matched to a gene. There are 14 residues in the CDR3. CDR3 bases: TGTGCCATTTCGAGCGGGGGGGCGCCGGATACGCAGTATTTT. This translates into CAISSGGAPDTQYF.

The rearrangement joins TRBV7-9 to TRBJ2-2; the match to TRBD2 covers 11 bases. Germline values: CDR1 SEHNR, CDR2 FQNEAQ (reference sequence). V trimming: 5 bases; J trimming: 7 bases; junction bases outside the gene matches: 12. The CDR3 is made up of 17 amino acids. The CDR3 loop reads CASSDRSGRAGSGELFF. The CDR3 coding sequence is TGTGCCAGCAGCGACCGTAGCGGGAGGGCCGGTAGCGGGGAGCTGTTTTTT. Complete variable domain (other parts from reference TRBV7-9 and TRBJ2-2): DTGVSQNPRHKITKRGQNVTFRCDPISEHNRLYWYRQTLGQGPEFLTYFQNEAQLEKSRLLSDRFSAERPKGSFSTLEIQRTEQGDSAMYLCASSDRSGRAGSGELFFGEGSRLTVL.

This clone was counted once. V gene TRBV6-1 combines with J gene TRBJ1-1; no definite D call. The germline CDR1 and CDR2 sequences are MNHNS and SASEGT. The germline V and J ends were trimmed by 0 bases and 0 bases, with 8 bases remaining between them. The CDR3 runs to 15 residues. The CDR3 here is CASSEAPVMNTEAFF. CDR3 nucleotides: TGTGCCAGCAGTGAAGCGCCGGTTATGAACACTGAAGCTTTCTTT.

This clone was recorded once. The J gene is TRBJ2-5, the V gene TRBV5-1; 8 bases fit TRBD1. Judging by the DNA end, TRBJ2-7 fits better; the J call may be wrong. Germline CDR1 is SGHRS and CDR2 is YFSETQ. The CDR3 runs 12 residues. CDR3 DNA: TGCGCCAGCAGCGGACAGGGTGTCGAGCAGTACTTC. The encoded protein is CASSGQGVEQYF.

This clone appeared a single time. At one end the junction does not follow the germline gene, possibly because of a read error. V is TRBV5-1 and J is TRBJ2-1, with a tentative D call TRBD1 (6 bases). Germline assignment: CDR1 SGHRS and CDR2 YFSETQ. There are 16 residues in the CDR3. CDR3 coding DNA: TGCGCCAGCAGTTTTGATCCTGGGGGCTCCTACAGTGAGCAGTTCTTC. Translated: CASSFDPGGSYSEQFF.

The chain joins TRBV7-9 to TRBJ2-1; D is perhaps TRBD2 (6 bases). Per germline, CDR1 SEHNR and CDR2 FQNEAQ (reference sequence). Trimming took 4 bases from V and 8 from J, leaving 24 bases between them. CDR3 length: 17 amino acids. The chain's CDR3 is CASSSTGTAYKGDEQFF. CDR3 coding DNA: TGTGCCAGCAGCTCTACGGGGACTGCCTATAAAGGGGATGAGCAGTTCTTC. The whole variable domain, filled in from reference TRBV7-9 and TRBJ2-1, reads DTGVSQNPRHKITKRGQNVTFRCDPISEHNRLYWYRQTLGQGPEFLTYFQNEAQLEKSRLLSDRFSAERPKGSFSTLEIQRTEQGDSAMYLCASSSTGTAYKGDEQFFGPGTRLTVL.

CDR3: CSVAILITDTQYF. The CDR3 DNA follows: TGCAGCGTTGCCATCCTAATCACAGATACGCAGTATTTT. The chain recombines TRBV29-1 with TRBJ2-3; D gene ambiguous. This CDR3 is built from 13 residues. Trimming left V 4 bases short and J 2 bases short, with 10 bases between. CDR1 and CDR2 (germline): SQVTM, ANQGSEA.

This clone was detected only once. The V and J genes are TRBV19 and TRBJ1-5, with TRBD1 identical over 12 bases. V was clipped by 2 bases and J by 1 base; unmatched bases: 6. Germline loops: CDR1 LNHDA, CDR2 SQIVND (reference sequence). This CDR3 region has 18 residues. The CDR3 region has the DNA TGTGCCAGTAGTATAAGTCGGGACAGGGGGCTGAGCAATCAGCCCCAGCATTTT. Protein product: CASSISRDRGLSNQPQHF.

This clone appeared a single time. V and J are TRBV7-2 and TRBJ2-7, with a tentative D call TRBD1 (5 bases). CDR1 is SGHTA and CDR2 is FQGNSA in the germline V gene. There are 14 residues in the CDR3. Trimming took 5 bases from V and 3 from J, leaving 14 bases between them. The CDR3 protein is CASSRGQTLYEQYF. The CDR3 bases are TGTGCCAGCAGCAGGGGTCAAACCCTCTACGAGCAGTACTTC.